The 21 T cell receptor beta chains given below trace back to one sample, sequenced in a study of OX40 agonist ivuxolimab in advanced cancers. The library was generated by the immunoSEQ multiplex PCR assay. In its TCRdb copy, this immuneACCESS table keeps in-frame sequences only and misses some clones. Where compared with another copy, unresolved V genes explain less than half of these, and the others have no known cause. In all, the sample holds some 60,000 clones, and about 82% of those were seen once. The top ten hold 1.5% to 2% of the sample. Sequences were derived from CD4+ or CD8+ T cells sorted from blood, sampled in a trial of the OX40 agonist ivuxolimab. Every receptor here comes from an adult with an advanced solid tumor such as melanoma, head and neck, liver or kidney cancer.

The DNA of the CDR3 is TGCGCCAGCAGCCAAGGACTAGCGGGGAACAATGAGCAGTTCTTC. Residues: CASSQGLAGNNEQFF. The chain couples TRBV4-1 to TRBJ2-1; 11 bases line up with TRBD2. This CDR3 has 15 residues. V shed 1 base and J 5 bases; nucleotides not matched to a gene: 1. Germline V CDR1 and CDR2: MGHRA, YSYEKL.

The rearrangement uses TRBV5-1 and TRBJ2-7; 13 bases map to TRBD2. Germline-derived CDR1 and CDR2 are SGHRS and YFSETQ. This CDR3 comprises 15 residues. The ends lost 4 bases at V and 0 bases at J; junction bases unmatched: 1. CDR3 sequence (DNA): TGCGCCAGCAGCCGGACTAGCGGGAGCTCCTACGAGCAGTACGTC. It yields the protein CASSRTSGSSYEQYV.

The CDR3 sequence: CASSAVEGIEQYV. CDR3 DNA sequence: TGTGCCAGCAGTGCGGTTGAAGGCATCGAGCAGTACGTC. The chain is built from TRBV6-1 and TRBJ2-7; unclear D gene. The germline gives CDR1 MNHNS, CDR2 SASEGT. The V end was cut by 4 bases, the J end by 6 bases, with 13 bases between. The CDR3 runs to 13 residues.

This clone came up many times. The sample carries other DNA sequences with the same CDR3. V is TRBV30 and J is TRBJ2-7; TRBD2 aligns across 7 bases. This CDR3 is built from 11 residues. Germline CDR1 is GTSNPN and CDR2 is SVGIG (reference sequence). J was trimmed by 7 bases and V by 2 bases; bases with no gene match: 2. CDR3 region: CAWSWGGEQYV. CDR3 sequence (DNA): TGTGCCTGGAGTTGGGGGGGAGAGCAGTACGTC.

V is TRBV27 and J is TRBJ1-2; D gene ambiguous. Trimming stripped 3 bases from V and 4 bases from J, with 15 bases between. CDR1 is MNHEY, CDR2 SMNVEV, per germline (reference sequence). This CDR3 has 15 residues. The CDR3 loop reads CASSFRLLDPYGYTF. The CDR3, as DNA: TGTGCCAGCAGTTTCCGGTTACTTGACCCCTATGGCTACACCTTC.

The chain couples TRBV19 to TRBJ2-1; D remains ambiguous. From germline, CDR1 is LNHDA and CDR2 SQIVND (reference sequence). CDR3 length: 14 amino acids. Between the trimmed V and J ends, which lost 1 base and 9 bases, there was a span of 13 bases. DNA for the CDR3: TGTGCCAGTAGTATAGGGCAGGTTTACGGTGAGCAGTTCTTC. This codes for CASSIGQVYGEQFF.

The CDR3 coding sequence is TGCGCCAGCAGCTTGGTCGGAGGCGTAAACTATGGCTACACCTTC. This translates into CASSLVGGVNYGYTF. The J gene is TRBJ1-2, the V gene TRBV5-1; no reliable D call. The germline V gene encodes CDR1 SGHRS and CDR2 YFSETQ. Trimming shortened V by 0 bases and J by 2 bases, and 11 bases separated the two germline ends. The CDR3 has 15 amino acids.

V and J are TRBV14 and TRBJ2-7, with D uncertain. V was cut by 2 bases and J by 10 bases, with 15 bases left in between. Per germline, CDR1 SGHDN and CDR2 FVKESK. This CDR3 spans 13 amino acids. As DNA, the CDR3 is TGTGCCAGCAGCCAATATACTGGGAATCCTCAGTACGTC. Translation: CASSQYTGNPQYV.

The V gene is TRBV19, the J gene TRBJ1-4; D is unclear. This CDR3 has 14 residues. The germline V and J ends were trimmed by 8 bases and 8 bases, with 18 bases remaining between them. Germline CDR1 LNHDA, CDR2 SQIVND (reference sequence). In DNA, the CDR3 is TGTGCCAGTTCGGTCGGCAGAGGCGGAGAAAAACTGTTTTTT. Residues: CASSVGRGGEKLFF.

The chain couples TRBV19 to TRBJ2-7, with D uncertain. The germline V gene has CDR1 LNHDA and CDR2 SQIVND (reference sequence). The CDR3 has 12 residues. The ends were cut back, 4 bases at V and 2 bases at J, with 6 bases in the middle. The CDR3 DNA sequence: TGTGCCAGTAGTAAGGGAACCTACGAGCAGTACGTC. Amino acids: CASSKGTYEQYV.

The chain joins TRBV29-1 to TRBJ2-1, with 8 bases matching TRBD1. The CDR3 is made up of 13 amino acids. CDR1 and CDR2 (germline): SQVTM, ANQGSEA. Trimming at V came to 3 bases and at J to 9 bases, leaving 7 bases not matched to a gene. CDR3 DNA: TGCAGCGTTGAGCAGGACAGGGCTCCTGAGCAGTTCTTC. Amino acids: CSVEQDRAPEQFF.

The rearrangement links TRBV5-1 to TRBJ2-3, with 14 bases identical to TRBD2. In germline, CDR1 is SGHRS, CDR2 YFSETQ. CDR3 length: 17 amino acids. V lost 4 bases, J lost 5 bases, and 9 bases stayed unmatched. The CDR3 DNA follows: TGCGCCAGCAGCCCGGGACTAGCGGGAGCGGGGGAAGATACGCAGTATTTT. Protein: CASSPGLAGAGEDTQYF.

The CDR3, as DNA: TGTGCTAGTGGGGATCCGGCAGAGTATGGCGGGGAGCTGTTTTTT. Translating it yields CASGDPAEYGGELFF. This chain uses TRBV12-5 with TRBJ2-2, with D hard to call. Per germline, CDR1 LGHNT and CDR2 FRNRAP. Trimming removed 6 bases at V and 7 bases at J, with 18 bases between. The length of the CDR3 is 15 residues.

This chain connects TRBV2 to TRBJ2-1; possibly TRBD1 for D (6 bases). Germline V lookup: CDR1 SNHLY, CDR2 FYNNEI. V was pared by 5 bases and J by 0 bases, with 11 bases between. This CDR3 is built from 15 residues. The CDR3 DNA reads TGTGCCAGCAGTACAGGGATGAGCTCCTACAATGAGCAGTTCTTC. This sequence encodes CASSTGMSSYNEQFF. Together with reference TRBV2 and TRBJ2-1, the CDR3 gives the full variable domain: EPEVTQTPSHQVTQMGQEVILRCVPISNHLYFYWYRQILGQKVEFLVSFYNNEISEKSEIFDDQFSVERPDGSNFTLKIRSTKLEDSAMYFCASSTGMSSYNEQFFGPGTRLTVL.

V is TRBV5-7 and J is TRBJ2-4; a weak D match, TRBD2 (6 bases). TRBV5-7 has ORF status, its function being uncertain. The CDR3 is 18 residues long. The V gene lost 0 bases and the J gene lost 2 bases, with 18 bases spanning the gap. As DNA, the CDR3 is TGTGCCAGCAGCTTGGATATAGCGGTCCGGGGGACCAAAAACATTCAGTACTTC. This codes for CASSLDIAVRGTKNIQYF.

This clone was seen a handful of times. This chain connects TRBV4-1 to TRBJ2-7; 7 bases fit TRBD2. With 1 base clipped from V and 0 bases from J, the junction kept 0 bases outside the gene matches. The CDR3 extends over 14 amino acids. Germline CDR1 MGHRA, CDR2 YSYEKL. The CDR3 sequence: CASSQGGGSYEQYF. CDR3 coding DNA: TGCGCCAGCAGCCAAGGGGGGGGCTCCTACGAGCAGTACTTC.

The chain links TRBV6-5 to TRBJ1-4, with D possibly matching TRBD1 (5 bases). This CDR3 spans 14 amino acids. The germline gives CDR1 MNHEY, CDR2 SVGAGI. Trimming shortened V by 4 bases and J by 3 bases, and 9 bases separated the two germline ends. As DNA, the CDR3 is TGTGCCAGCAGTTTAGGGACCTCTAATGAAAAACTGTTTTTT. The encoded protein is CASSLGTSNEKLFF.

The chain is built from TRBV13 and TRBJ2-1, with 8 positions matching TRBD2. Germline loops: CDR1 PRHDT, CDR2 FYEKMQ (reference sequence). With V trimmed by 5 bases and J by 2 bases, 5 bases remained unmatched. The CDR3 consists of 15 residues. CDR3 sequence: CASSPSGSPYNEQFF. Here the CDR3 DNA reads TGTGCCAGCAGCCCGAGCGGGAGTCCCTACAATGAGCAGTTCTTC.

The chain uses TRBV9 and TRBJ2-3; 9 bases map to TRBD2. From germline, CDR1 is SGDLS and CDR2 YYNGEE. After removal of 0 bases from V and 4 bases from J, the junction contained 6 bases not matched to a gene. CDR3 size: 16 residues. The CDR3 reads CASSVASGRSPDTQYF. The CDR3 DNA follows: TGTGCCAGCAGCGTAGCCAGCGGGAGGTCCCCAGATACGCAGTATTTT.

V and J are TRBV7-9 and TRBJ1-2; tentative D call: TRBD1 (6 bases). The V and J ends lost 5 bases and 10 bases respectively, with 17 bases between them. From germline, CDR1 is SEHNR and CDR2 FQNEAQ (reference sequence). The CDR3 contains 13 residues. CDR3 protein: CASSQDRQVDYTF. In nucleotides, the CDR3 is TGTGCCAGCAGCCAAGACCGACAGGTGGACTACACCTTC.

In this sample, this clone turned up a few times. The chain is built from TRBV30 and TRBJ1-1; D remains unclear. This CDR3 is built from 13 residues. Trimming removed 0 bases from V and 6 bases from J, with 11 bases in between. CDR1 and CDR2 from the germline V gene are GTSNPN and SVGIG (reference sequence). CDR3 in amino acids: CAWSVWGGSEAFF. The CDR3 DNA sequence: TGTGCCTGGAGTGTATGGGGTGGATCTGAAGCTTTCTTT. The full variable domain, in which reference TRBV30 and TRBJ1-1 provide the parts outside the CDR3, is SQTIHQWPATLVQPVGSPLSLECTVEGTSNPNLYWYRQAAGRGLQLLFYSVGIGQISSEVPQNLSASRPQDRQFILSSKKLLLSDSGFYLCAWSVWGGSEAFFGQGTRLTVV.